This is a list of T cell receptor beta chains from one sample in a study of T cells after yellow fever vaccination. TCRdb processed the 5' RACE reads anew with MiXCR; each CDR3 protein has one entry. The sample records 450,000 to 650,000 distinct CDR3 sequences, approximately 15% being singletons. The specimen comprised PBMCs, sampled on the day of the yellow fever booster vaccination. These receptors all come from a man aged 30 to 45 who received the YFV17D yellow fever vaccine. Both conserved end residues are trimmed from each CDR3. A clone size is listed for some rows: how often the clone was seen (once, few, many), or a class if it is expanded.

J: TRBJ2-1
V: TRBV5-1
size: few
length: 13
CDR3: ASSLEREWGNEQF

J: TRBJ1-3
V: TRBV12-3/TRBV12-4
size: few
length: 11
CDR3: ASTGHSGNTIY

J: TRBJ1-2
V: TRBV29-1
size: many
length: 9
CDR3: SARDAYGYT

J: TRBJ2-3
V: TRBV9
size: .
length: 13
CDR3: ASSVSGRGADTQY

J: TRBJ2-3
V: TRBV11-1
size: few
length: 16
CDR3: ASSSLYALGYGTDTQY

J: TRBJ1-6
V: TRBV5-8
size: few
length: 11
CDR3: ASSLYFNSPLH

J: TRBJ2-3
V: TRBV5-6
size: .
length: 15
CDR3: ASSLLVGGRGSDTQY

J: TRBJ2-3
V: TRBV5-1
size: .
length: 14
CDR3: ASRQGTGVRADTQY

J: TRBJ2-1
V: TRBV29-1
size: .
length: 11
CDR3: SVDRASYNEQF

J: TRBJ2-1
V: TRBV20-1
size: .
length: 12
CDR3: CARERNSYNEQF

J: TRBJ2-1
V: TRBV4-3
size: .
length: 13
CDR3: ASSQEGDGGVRQF

J: TRBJ1-1
V: TRBV20-1
size: .
length: 14
CDR3: SASKIRGQGRTEAF

J: TRBJ1-5
V: TRBV30
size: .
length: 12
CDR3: AWRDTVGNQPQH

J: TRBJ2-7
V: TRBV12-3/TRBV12-4
size: .
length: 11
CDR3: ASSRLEFYEQY

J: TRBJ1-3
V: TRBV6-6
size: .
length: 11
CDR3: ASSYPGGDTIY

J: TRBJ2-3
V: TRBV15
size: few
length: 14
CDR3: ATSRFALASADTQY

J: TRBJ2-2
V: TRBV7-2
size: many
length: 14
CDR3: ASSLTGLAGAGELF

J: TRBJ1-1
V: TRBV3-1
size: few
length: 11
CDR3: ASTLDRETEAF

J: TRBJ2-7
V: TRBV28
size: .
length: 11
CDR3: ASRNPPLYEQY

J: TRBJ2-5
V: TRBV5-4
size: few
length: 16
CDR3: ASSLEGLAALRAETQY

J: TRBJ2-2
V: TRBV7-2
size: .
length: 16
CDR3: ASSLAEISSGRHGELF

J: TRBJ2-1
V: TRBV12-3/TRBV12-4
size: .
length: 12
CDR3: ASSLGTSGTEQF

J: TRBJ2-1
V: TRBV7-9
size: few
length: 12
CDR3: ATSRTDSYNEQF

J: TRBJ2-1
V: TRBV7-9
size: few
length: 11
CDR3: ASSLPGGADQF

J: TRBJ2-1
V: TRBV11-2
size: .
length: 14
CDR3: ASSFLGGEFPNEQF

J: TRBJ1-6
V: TRBV20-1
size: few
length: 12
CDR3: SAPGTGHNSPLH

J: TRBJ2-3
V: TRBV3-1
size: few
length: 18
CDR3: ASSHRQTSGSRSSTDTQY

J: TRBJ2-1
V: TRBV5-1
size: few
length: 13
CDR3: ASSLLLAGNNEQF

J: TRBJ2-1
V: TRBV4-1
size: few
length: 18
CDR3: ASSQDGQAQRASSYNEQF

J: TRBJ2-7
V: TRBV7-9
size: few
length: 10
CDR3: ASSTGASSLY

J: TRBJ2-7
V: TRBV10-3
size: many
length: 11
CDR3: AISGPRAGEQY

J: TRBJ2-7
V: TRBV10-3
size: few
length: 14
CDR3: AISDTGTSGGIEQY

J: TRBJ2-1
V: TRBV4-3
size: .
length: 14
CDR3: ASSQDWRLVYNEQF

J: TRBJ2-1
V: TRBV7-3
size: .
length: 14
CDR3: ASSLVGLAGRGEQF

J: TRBJ2-3
V: TRBV25-1
size: few
length: 12
CDR3: ASSDVGSTDTQY

J: TRBJ2-1
V: TRBV5-1
size: few
length: 15
CDR3: ASSLVLAGPPNNEQF

J: TRBJ2-7
V: TRBV14
size: few
length: 12
CDR3: ASSQGVYFDEQY

J: TRBJ2-1
V: TRBV20-1
size: few
length: 13
CDR3: SASQTSGTYNEQF

J: TRBJ2-2
V: TRBV5-5
size: .
length: 11
CDR3: ASSLWGSGELV

J: TRBJ2-3
V: TRBV30
size: .
length: 14
CDR3: AWSRGVAGVADTQY

J: TRBJ2-5
V: TRBV7-9
size: few
length: 12
CDR3: ASSPRGQEITQY

J: TRBJ2-7
V: TRBV12-3/TRBV12-4
size: few
length: 15
CDR3: ASSLAHRVGGDHEQY

J: TRBJ2-5
V: TRBV28
size: .
length: 13
CDR3: ASSLYRTQEETQY

J: TRBJ2-3
V: TRBV6-2/TRBV6-3
size: .
length: 13
CDR3: ASSYPGGRGDTQY

J: TRBJ2-7
V: TRBV30
size: few
length: 9
CDR3: ALMLRYEQY

J: TRBJ2-4
V: TRBV21-1
size: few
length: 14
CDR3: ASSKWTGVAKNIQY

J: TRBJ2-7
V: TRBV4-2
size: .
length: 9
CDR3: ASSQGAEQY

J: TRBJ2-3
V: TRBV7-9
size: .
length: 10
CDR3: ASGREADTQY

J: TRBJ2-1
V: TRBV7-3
size: many
length: 11
CDR3: ASSLTGYNEQF

J: TRBJ2-7
V: TRBV7-6
size: .
length: 10
CDR3: ASNRGNGEQY

J: TRBJ2-4
V: TRBV3-1
size: few
length: 11
CDR3: ASSQEMRDIQY

J: TRBJ2-1
V: TRBV7-9
size: .
length: 11
CDR3: ASSALNYNEQF

J: TRBJ1-4
V: TRBV7-2
size: .
length: 12
CDR3: ASSLAGGSEKLF

J: TRBJ2-7
V: TRBV7-9
size: few
length: 12
CDR3: ASSRPGQSYEQY